These 13 T cell receptor beta chains share one sample of origin, sequenced in a study of T cell changes during pregnancy in multiple sclerosis. Data came from immunoSEQ multiplex PCR; TCRdb stores just in-frame clones and leaves some out. The sample lists 50,000 or so clones; approximately 91% were seen once. The source was peripheral blood, collected after pregnancy. These receptors all come from a female donor in good health, enrolled as a control in a pregnancy study.

V is TRBV5-1 and J is TRBJ2-3, with 10 bases fitting TRBD1. Unmatched junction bases numbered 8, after V lost 3 bases and J lost 4 bases. The CDR3 contains 16 residues. CDR1 and CDR2 (germline): SGHRS, YFSETQ. DNA for the CDR3: TGCGCCAGCAGCTCGACAGGGGGCCCGGGGGCAGATACGCAGTATTTT. It translates to CASSSTGGPGADTQYF.

V and J are TRBV14 and TRBJ2-4; TRBD2 is a possible D gene (7 bases). V was shortened by 4 bases and J by 8 bases, with 18 bases between the two germline ends. The CDR3 runs to 15 residues. Germline values: CDR1 SGHDN, CDR2 FVKESK. In DNA form, the CDR3 reads TGTGCCAGCAGCCGGGGAGGGACACCGTGGGACATTCAGTACTTC. Translating it yields CASSRGGTPWDIQYF.

This clone was seen just once. The CDR3 spells CASTLGTGGYTF. CDR3 nucleotides: TGTGCCAGTACCCTCGGGACAGGCGGCTACACCTTC. The rearrangement joins TRBV19 to TRBJ1-2; 8 nucleotides align to TRBD1. Germline V CDR1 and CDR2: LNHDA, SQIVND (reference sequence). The CDR3 is made up of 12 amino acids. The ends lost 7 bases at V and 8 bases at J; junction bases unmatched: 6.

The chain has TRBV7-8 and TRBJ2-7; D gene ambiguous. The length of the CDR3 is 12 residues. V lost 5 bases to trimming and J lost 3 bases, with 8 bases between them. The germline V gene encodes CDR1 SGHVS and CDR2 FQNEAQ. For the CDR3, the DNA is TGTGCCAGCAGCACAGTCAGCTACGAGCAGTACTTC. As protein: CASSTVSYEQYF.

The chain carries TRBV27 and TRBJ2-2; D is unclear. Germline V gene data show CDR1 as MNHEY and CDR2 as SMNVEV (reference sequence). CDR3 length: 15 residues. V dropped 5 bases and J dropped 4 bases, with 14 bases sitting between them. The CDR3 coding sequence is TGTGCCAGCAGTCCGTTAGCTGGTGGCACCGGGGAGCTGTTTTTT. Protein sequence: CASSPLAGGTGELFF.

This clone was seen a handful of times. The gene calls are TRBV2 and TRBJ1-2, with D perhaps TRBD1 (5 bases). The CDR3 has 15 residues. Trimming cost V 3 bases and J 1 base, with 12 bases left between them. Germline V lookup: CDR1 SNHLY, CDR2 FYNNEI. The CDR3 nucleotides read TGTGCCAGCAGTGACAGGGCGAAGTATAACTATGGCTACACCTTC. The encoded protein is CASSDRAKYNYGYTF.

The rearrangement uses TRBV25-1 and TRBJ2-3; 12 bases are shared with TRBD2. Germline trimming cut 5 bases from V and 2 bases from J; bases unmatched to any gene: 5. Germline V gene lookup returns CDR1 MGHDK and CDR2 SYGVNS. The CDR3 length is 16 residues. CDR3 region: CASSRRLAGVTDTQYF. DNA of the CDR3: TGTGCCAGCAGTCGACGACTAGCGGGAGTCACAGATACGCAGTATTTT.

The chain combines TRBV4-2 with TRBJ1-1, with D perhaps TRBD1 (5 bases). CDR1 LGHNA and CDR2 YNFKEQ come from the germline V gene. The CDR3 extends over 16 amino acids. Deletions cut 0 bases from V and 8 bases from J, with 19 bases between. The CDR3 DNA reads TGTGCCAGCAGCCAAGAGGGGGGACCCACCGGGGGAGAAGCTTTCTTT. The encoded protein is CASSQEGGPTGGEAFF.

The J gene is TRBJ2-3, the V gene TRBV7-6, with TRBD2 identical over 8 bases. Germline V CDR1 and CDR2: SGHVS, FNYEAQ. The CDR3 is 16 amino acids. The trim removed 1 base at V and 1 base at J, leaving 4 bases unmatched. CDR3 protein: CASSLEAGGGTDTQYF. DNA of the CDR3: TGTGCCAGCAGCTTAGAGGCGGGGGGAGGCACAGATACGCAGTATTTT.

The chain has TRBV5-1 and TRBJ2-7, with TRBD1 matching 8 bases. After removal of 0 bases from V and 4 bases from J, the junction contained 3 bases not matched to a gene. From germline, CDR1 is SGHRS and CDR2 YFSETQ. This CDR3 has 14 amino acids. CDR3 sequence (DNA): TGCGCCAGCAGCTTGGGACAGGGGTTTTACGAGCAGTACTTC. It encodes CASSLGQGFYEQYF. Looking up the rest from reference TRBV5-1 and TRBJ2-7 gives the full variable domain: KAGVTQTPRYLIKTRGQQVTLSCSPISGHRSVSWYQQTPGQGLQFLFEYFSETQRNKGNFPGRFSGRQFSNSRSEMNVSTLELGDSALYLCASSLGQGFYEQYFGPGTRLTVT.

The chain recombines TRBV5-1 with TRBJ2-5, with TRBD2 matching over 12 bases. This CDR3 is built from 17 residues. V dropped 3 bases and J dropped 4; count of bases not matched to a gene: 10. Looked up from germline, CDR1 is SGHRS and CDR2 is YFSETQ. CDR3 protein: CASSSLLAGGPPETQYF. The CDR3 nucleotides are TGCGCCAGCAGCTCACTACTAGCGGGGGGCCCCCCAGAGACCCAGTACTTC.

The chain has TRBV27 and TRBJ2-7; a possible D gene is TRBD1 (6 bases). The V end lost 5 bases, the J end lost 4 bases, and 15 bases lay between the germline ends. The V gene's germline CDR1 is MNHEY and CDR2 SMNVEV (reference sequence). The CDR3 covers 14 residues. CDR3 DNA: TGTGCCAGCAGTCCCCCGGGACAAGCTTACGAGCAGTACTTC. Protein product: CASSPPGQAYEQYF.

The rearrangement joins TRBV7-9 to TRBJ1-3; D ambiguous. Trimming removed 10 bases from V and 3 bases from J, with 22 bases in between. Germline V gene lookup returns CDR1 SEHNR and CDR2 FQNEAQ (reference sequence). The CDR3 sequence is 16 residues long. CDR3 residues: CATRSPAAEGGNTIYF. For the CDR3, the DNA is TGTGCCACCCGCTCGCCCGCTGCGGAGGGTGGAAACACCATATATTTT.